These 13 T cell receptor beta chains originate from one sample sequenced in a study of cytotoxic CD8 clonotypes in ibrutinib-treated CLL (dated by TCRdb to about 2021). Libraries were built with the immunoSEQ multiplex PCR assay. The clones in this table, taken by TCRdb from immuneACCESS, are in-frame only. Not every clone is retained; where verified, under half of the shortfall comes from an unresolved V gene, and the cause of the rest is unknown. The sample table lists roughly 180,000 clones, 84% of them with a count of one. The ten largest account for about 4.6% of the sample. The time point label, as the study defines it: 20 to 30 months on ibrutinib. The sequencing used PBMCs, collected after 24 months of ibrutinib treatment. These receptors were collected from a human donor with chronic lymphocytic leukemia.

For this clone: The CDR3 does not close with the conserved phenylalanine or tryptophan, likely indicating a read error. It is unclear where the CDR3 begins or ends on the DNA, so no DNA is shown, and the CDR3 is as TCRdb lists it. The chain carries TRBV5-1 and TRBJ1-2. The germline gives CDR1 SGHRS, CDR2 YFSETQ. A total of 12 residues make up the CDR3, ends included. Here the CDR3 reads CASSASGTVSFI.

The chain recombines TRBV7-2 with TRBJ2-7, with D maybe TRBD1 (6 bases). Germline CDR1 SGHTA, CDR2 FQGNSA. Trimming removed 6 bases from V and 1 base from J, with 16 bases in between. This CDR3 has 15 residues. Here the CDR3 reads CASSPSGVSSYEQYF. The CDR3 DNA reads TGTGCCAGCAGTCCATCAGGGGTGTCGTCCTACGAGCAGTACTTC. Drawing the rest from reference TRBV7-2 and TRBJ2-7, the complete variable domain is GAGVSQSPSNKVTEKGKDVELRCDPISGHTALYWYRQSLGQGLEFLIYFQGNSAPDKSGLPSDRFSAERTGGSVSTLTIQRTQQEDSAVYLCASSPSGVSSYEQYFGPGTRLTVT.

V and J are TRBV29-1 and TRBJ1-1; 9 nucleotides agree with TRBD1. V shed 5 bases, J shed 6 bases, and the junction held 7 bases outside the gene matches. The CDR3 loop spans 13 amino acids. Germline-derived CDR1 and CDR2 are SQVTM and ANQGSEA. In DNA form, the CDR3 reads TGCAGCGTTAACAGGGGGCGCATCTCTGAAGCTTTCTTT. Translated, it gives CSVNRGRISEAFF.

The gene calls are TRBV7-2 and TRBJ2-3; 8 nucleotides align to TRBD1. V was clipped by 3 bases and J by 8 bases; unmatched bases: 13. The CDR3 sequence is 16 residues long. Looked up from germline, CDR1 is SGHTA and CDR2 is FQGNSA. The CDR3 DNA reads TGTGCCAGCAGCTTCCCTAGCGCCCCTCAGGGGGCTACGCAGTATTTT. Its protein product is CASSFPSAPQGATQYF.

The genes are TRBV5-1 and TRBJ1-5; 10 nucleotides match TRBD1. Looked up from germline, CDR1 is SGHRS and CDR2 is YFSETQ. The J segment lost 5 bases and the V segment lost 0 bases, leaving 5 bases of the junction unmatched. CDR3 size: 16 residues. In DNA form, the CDR3 reads TGCGCCAGCAGCTTGGACCCGACAGGGGGCTATCAGCCCCAGCATTTT. Residues: CASSLDPTGGYQPQHF.

The gene calls are TRBV11-2 and TRBJ1-1; D unresolved. The ends were cut back, 3 bases at V and 5 bases at J, with 7 bases in the middle. The CDR3 is made up of 12 amino acids. The germline V gene encodes CDR1 SGHAT and CDR2 FQNNGV. The CDR3 spells CASSFKVTEAFF. The DNA for the CDR3 is TGTGCCAGCAGCTTTAAGGTAACTGAAGCTTTCTTT.

The chain employs TRBV19 and TRBJ1-5; D unclear. The CDR3 spans 18 residues. Germline lookup yields CDR1 LNHDA and CDR2 SQIVND (reference sequence). The V end lost 0 bases, the J end lost 3 bases, and 18 bases lay between the germline ends. The CDR3 sequence is CASSIDYIGRSLNQPQHF. The CDR3 nucleotides are TGTGCCAGTAGTATAGATTATATAGGACGAAGCCTCAATCAGCCCCAGCATTTT.

This clone was detected only a few times. The V call is TRBV14, the J call TRBJ1-1; tentative D call: TRBD1 (5 bases). Germline V lookup: CDR1 SGHDN, CDR2 FVKESK. V was trimmed by 2 bases and J by 7 bases, leaving 8 bases between them. The CDR3 covers 12 residues. The CDR3 DNA follows: TGTGCCAGCAGCCAACAGGGTTTTGAAGCTTTCTTT. Its translation: CASSQQGFEAFF.

On this clone: Other DNA sequences of this sample code for an identical CDR3. The J gene is TRBJ2-7, the V gene TRBV7-9; no reliable D call. The V and J ends lost 2 bases and 4 bases respectively, with 3 bases between them. Germline V gene sequence: CDR1 SEHNR, CDR2 FQNEAQ (reference sequence). The CDR3 loop spans 11 amino acids. For the CDR3, the DNA is TGTGCCAGCAGCTTATCTTACGAGCAGTACTTC. It codes for CASSLSYEQYF.

This sequence joins TRBV4-2 and TRBJ2-7; 14 nucleotides align to TRBD2. Germline V lookup: CDR1 LGHNA, CDR2 YNFKEQ. V gave up 0 bases and J gave up 2 bases; unmatched junction bases: 3. The CDR3 is 17 amino acids. The CDR3 is CASSQDLGLAGAYEQYF. CDR3 sequence (DNA): TGTGCCAGCAGCCAAGATCTGGGACTAGCGGGAGCCTACGAGCAGTACTTC.

A few counts support this clone. The CDR3 region is CASSLVSSGRETQYF. The CDR3 DNA is TGTGCCAGCAGCTTAGTGTCTAGCGGGAGAGAGACCCAGTACTTC. V and J are TRBV11-2 and TRBJ2-5; 10 nucleotides align to TRBD2. From germline, CDR1 is SGHAT and CDR2 FQNNGV. The CDR3 spans 15 residues. The junction had 3 bases not matched to a gene; V was cut back by 1 base and J by 4 bases.

The V call is TRBV7-8, the J call TRBJ2-5; D gene ambiguous. The CDR3 has 14 residues. Germline CDR1 SGHVS, CDR2 FQNEAQ. Trimming took 6 bases from V and 3 from J, leaving 14 bases between them. The CDR3 region is CASSSTEVEETQYF. Written as DNA, the CDR3 is TGTGCCAGCAGTTCTACAGAGGTGGAAGAGACCCAGTACTTC.

This clone has only one observation. This same CDR3 is encoded by further DNA sequences in the sample. V usage is TRBV6-5 and J usage is TRBJ1-1; D not certain. Germline assignment: CDR1 MNHEY and CDR2 SVGAGI. This CDR3 comprises 13 residues. The ends were cut back, 0 bases at V and 2 bases at J, with 4 bases in the middle. The CDR3 loop reads CASSYSANTEAFF. CDR3 DNA: TGTGCCAGCAGTTACTCGGCCAACACTGAAGCTTTCTTT.